This is a list of T cell receptor beta chains from one sample in a study of T-cell memory formation after mild COVID-19. Each CDR3 protein gets one entry after TCRdb re-called the 5' RACE reads with MiXCR. The sample records 500,000 to 650,000 distinct CDR3 sequences, about 20% being singletons. Sequenced material: PBMCs or a T cell subset sorted from them (not recorded which). The source is an adult woman who had mild COVID-19 (a few samples of this study predate the infection). Cell type and time point are not known. Both conserved end residues are part of each CDR3. D genes are given only for firm matches. Only part of the rows carry a size: once, few, many, or a class if the clone is expanded.

clone size	D gene	V gene	J gene	CDR3 protein	CDR3 DNA
.	TRBD1	TRBV10-3	TRBJ2-3	CAISESGTGADTQYF	TGTGCCATCAGTGAGTCAGGGACAGGGGCAGATACGCAGTATTTT
once	TRBD2	TRBV5-1	TRBJ2-7	CASSLEAGGIYEQYF	TGCGCCAGCAGCTTGGAAGCGGGGGGAATCTACGAGCAGTACTTC
few	.	TRBV4-3	TRBJ1-1	CASSQESSWRGREAFF	TGCGCCAGCAGCCAAGAATCGAGTTGGAGGGGCAGAGAAGCTTTCTTT
.	.	TRBV7-3	TRBJ2-7	CASSKRETTYEQYF	TGTGCCAGCAGCAAGAGGGAAACCACCTACGAGCAGTACTTC
few	.	TRBV5-5	TRBJ2-2	CASTLGAGTGELFF	TGTGCCAGCACGTTGGGGGCGGGGACCGGGGAGCTGTTTTTT
few	.	TRBV7-2	TRBJ2-7	CASSSFGNYYEQYF	TGTGCCAGCAGCTCATTTGGCAATTACTACGAGCAGTACTTC
.	.	TRBV6-6	TRBJ1-2	CASSENRRGPTGYTF	TGTGCCAGCAGTGAGAACAGGAGGGGTCCCACTGGCTACACCTTC
.	.	TRBV5-1	TRBJ2-7	CASSREGTTYTYEQYF	TGCGCCAGCAGCAGAGAGGGGACCACCTATACCTACGAGCAGTACTTC
.	.	TRBV12-3/TRBV12-4	TRBJ1-2	CASSLGGKAGANYGYTF	TGTGCCAGCAGTCTCGGAGGGAAGGCTGGGGCAAACTATGGCTACACCTTC
.	.	TRBV6-6	TRBJ2-1	CASSRTERNNEQFF	TGTGCCAGCAGTAGGACAGAGAGAAACAATGAGCAGTTCTTC
few	.	TRBV4-3	TRBJ2-1	CASSQFSGEQFF	TGCGCCAGCAGCCAATTCTCCGGTGAGCAGTTCTTC
.	TRBD1	TRBV5-1	TRBJ2-2	CASSLADRPGGTGELFF	TGCGCCAGCAGCTTGGCCGATAGGCCAGGGGGCACCGGGGAGCTGTTTTTT
few	TRBD2	TRBV7-2	TRBJ2-5	CASSSGSGGGETQYF	TGTGCCAGCAGCTCCGGCAGCGGGGGCGGAGAGACCCAGTACTTC
.	TRBD1	TRBV24-1	TRBJ2-1	CATSDLMGQAQFF	TGTGCCACCAGTGATTTGATGGGACAGGCGCAGTTCTTC
.	TRBD2	TRBV7-3	TRBJ2-1	CASSGTSGAEQFF	TGTGCCAGCAGCGGAACTAGCGGGGCTGAGCAGTTCTTC
.	.	TRBV5-1	TRBJ2-7	CASSPTGMASEQYF	TGCGCCAGCAGTCCAACAGGGATGGCAAGCGAGCAGTACTTC
.	TRBD2	TRBV4-2	TRBJ2-1	CASSQEPAGAYNEQFF	TGTGCCAGCAGCCAAGAGCCAGCGGGAGCATACAATGAGCAGTTCTTC
.	.	TRBV7-2	TRBJ2-3	CASSPRSPGTDTQYF	TGTGCCAGCAGCCCTAGGTCCCCTGGCACAGATACGCAGTATTTT
few	TRBD2	TRBV6-5	TRBJ2-7	CASSGLALSSYEQYF	TGTGCCAGCAGTGGACTAGCGCTATCTTCCTACGAGCAGTACTTC
.	.	TRBV7-9	TRBJ2-3	CASSFVLRVESTDTQYF	TGTGCCAGCAGCTTCGTCCTACGTGTAGAGAGCACAGATACGCAGTATTTT
.	.	TRBV29-1	TRBJ2-5	CSVASTSQTQYF	TGCAGCGTTGCATCAACTAGTCAGACCCAGTACTTC
.	TRBD2	TRBV5-1	TRBJ2-1	CASRAQTSANEQFF	TGCGCCAGCCGCGCCCAGACTAGCGCCAATGAGCAGTTCTTC
few	.	TRBV5-1	TRBJ2-1	CASSLGYLSYNEQFF	TGCGCCAGCAGCTTGGGTTATTTATCCTACAATGAGCAGTTCTTC
few	.	TRBV27	TRBJ2-7	CASSFYGGAYEQYF	TGTGCCAGCAGTTTTTACGGGGGAGCCTACGAGCAGTACTTC
.	.	TRBV2	TRBJ2-5	CASSEGGGGAVGGETQYF	TGTGCCAGCAGTGAAGGAGGTGGGGGGGCAGTAGGTGGAGAGACCCAGTACTTC